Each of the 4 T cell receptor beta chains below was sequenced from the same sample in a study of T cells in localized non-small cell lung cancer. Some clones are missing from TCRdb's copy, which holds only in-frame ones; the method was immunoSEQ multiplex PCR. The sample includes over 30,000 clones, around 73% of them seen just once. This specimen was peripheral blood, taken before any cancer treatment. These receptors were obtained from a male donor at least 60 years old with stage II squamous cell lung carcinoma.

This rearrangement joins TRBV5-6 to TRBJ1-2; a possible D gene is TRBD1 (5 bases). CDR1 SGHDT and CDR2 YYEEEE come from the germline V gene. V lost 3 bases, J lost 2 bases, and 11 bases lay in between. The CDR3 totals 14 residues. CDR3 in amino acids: CASSSGPPNYGYTF. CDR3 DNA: TGTGCCAGCAGCTCGGGACCGCCCAACTATGGCTACACCTTC.

CDR3 residues: CASSPDREWYEQYF. In DNA form, the CDR3 reads TGTGCCAGCAGCCCCGACAGGGAATGGTACGAGCAGTACTTC. V is TRBV11-2 and J is TRBJ2-7, with TRBD1 matching over 7 bases. Germline V lookup: CDR1 SGHAT, CDR2 FQNNGV. This CDR3 has 14 amino acids. J lost 4 bases, V lost 5 bases, and 8 bases had no gene match. The full variable domain, its missing parts supplied by reference TRBV11-2 and TRBJ2-7, is EAGVAQSPRYKIIEKRQSVAFWCNPISGHATLYWYQQILGQGPKLLIQFQNNGVVDDSQLPKDRFSAERLKGVDSTLKIQPAKLEDSAVYLCASSPDREWYEQYFGPGTRLTVT.

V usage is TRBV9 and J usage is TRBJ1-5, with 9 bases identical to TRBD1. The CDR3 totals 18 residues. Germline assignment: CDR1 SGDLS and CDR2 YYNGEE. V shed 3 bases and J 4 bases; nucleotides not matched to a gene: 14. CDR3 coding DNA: TGTGCCAGCAGCGAGATAAGTACAGGGGGCTACCGAAATCAGCCCCAGCATTTT. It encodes CASSEISTGGYRNQPQHF.

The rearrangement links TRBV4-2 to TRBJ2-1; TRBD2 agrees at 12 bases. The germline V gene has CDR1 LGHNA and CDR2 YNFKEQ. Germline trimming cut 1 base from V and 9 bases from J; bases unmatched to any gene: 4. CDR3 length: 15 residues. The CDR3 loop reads CASSQASGGAVEQFF. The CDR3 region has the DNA TGTGCCAGCAGCCAAGCTAGCGGGGGGGCCGTTGAGCAGTTCTTC.